Below are 16 T cell receptor beta chains sequenced from a single sample in a study of relationships among human T cell subsets. TCR alpha and beta CDR3s were amplified from mRNA by semiquantitative ARM-PCR. Exponential amplification used communal superprimers after tagged nested gene-specific primers in ARM-PCR. TCRdb re-analysed the multiplex PCR reads in MiXCR, keeping a single row per CDR3 protein. The sample lists some 5,400 distinct CDR3 sequences, about 59% occurring once. Anti-CD4 multisort beads removed cells negatively, then anti-CD8 beads positively selected CD8+ T cells. Material: CD8+ T cells sorted from blood. The source is a middle-aged man in good health.

In nucleotides, the CDR3 is TGCAGTGCTAGGGGGCAGGGGGTTGATGGGGCCAACGTCCTGACTTTC. The encoded protein is CSARGQGVDGANVLTF. The V gene is TRBV20-1, the J gene TRBJ2-6; 7 nucleotides line up with TRBD1. Trimming took 3 bases from V and 3 from J; bases not matched to a gene: 8. In germline, CDR1 is DFQATT, CDR2 SNEGSKA (reference sequence). The length of the CDR3 is 16 residues.

This clonotype was detected only a few times. The chain uses TRBV6-2 or TRBV6-3 and TRBJ2-7; D call uncertain. The germline V gene encodes CDR1 MNHEY and CDR2 SVGEGT. V was shortened by 0 bases and J by 3 bases, with 18 bases between the two germline ends. The CDR3 contains 17 residues. CDR3: CASSYSYVGRIHYEQYF. DNA of the CDR3: TGTGCCAGCAGTTACTCTTATGTGGGCCGAATTCACTACGAGCAGTACTTC.

The chain couples TRBV6-5 to TRBJ2-7; 9 positions agree with TRBD1. This CDR3 is built from 14 residues. Trimming cost V 6 bases and J 0 bases; bases outside gene matches: 3. Germline loops: CDR1 MNHEY, CDR2 SVGAGI. CDR3 bases: TGTGCCAGCAGCGGGACAGGGACCTCCTACGAGCAGTACTTC. Its protein is CASSGTGTSYEQYF.

There are a few counts of this clonotype. The chain joins TRBV4-1 to TRBJ2-1; D not certain. V lost 5 bases and J 5 bases, leaving 4 bases between the germline ends. The length of the CDR3 is 11 residues. CDR1 is MGHRA and CDR2 is YSYEKL in the germline V gene. CDR3 coding DNA: TGCGCCAGCAGCAACGACAATGAGCAGTTCTTC. Translated, it gives CASSNDNEQFF.

The genes are TRBV28 and TRBJ1-2; D may be TRBD1 (5 bases). The CDR3 contains 13 residues. Looked up from germline, CDR1 is MDHEN and CDR2 is SYDVKM. The V end was cut by 7 bases, the J end by 8 bases, with 17 bases between. CDR3 sequence (DNA): TGTGCCAGCAACCCTGGGGGGTTGGGAGGCTACACCTTC. It translates to CASNPGGLGGYTF.

The chain links TRBV6-1 to TRBJ1-4; tentatively, D is TRBD1 (5 bases). Looked up from germline, CDR1 is MNHNS and CDR2 is SASEGT. The CDR3 consists of 14 residues. V lost 3 bases, J lost 7 bases, and 12 bases lay in between. This CDR3 reads CASSEVRVSEKLFF. CDR3 DNA sequence: TGTGCCAGCAGTGAGGTCAGGGTCAGTGAAAAACTGTTTTTT.

This chain uses TRBV10-3 with TRBJ2-5; no reliable D call. V dropped 0 bases and J dropped 0 bases, with 5 bases sitting between them. CDR3 length equals 14 residues. In germline, CDR1 is ENHRY, CDR2 SYGVKD. CDR3 in amino acids: CAISESMNQETQYF. The CDR3 DNA reads TGTGCCATCAGTGAGTCCATGAACCAAGAGACCCAGTACTTC.

The chain employs TRBV7-3 and TRBJ2-1, with 9 bases aligning to TRBD2. V lost 5 bases to trimming and J lost 5 bases; unmatched junction nucleotides: 10. CDR1 is SGHTA, CDR2 FQGTGA, per germline. The CDR3 length is 16 residues. The CDR3 coding sequence is TGTGCCAGCAGCAGACAACTAGCGGGCTCGCACAATGAGCAGTTCTTC. This sequence encodes CASSRQLAGSHNEQFF.

The rearrangement links TRBV5-1 to TRBJ2-3; TRBD2 agrees at 7 bases. CDR1 is SGHRS and CDR2 is YFSETQ in the germline V gene. With V trimmed by 0 bases and J by 1 base, 11 bases remained unmatched. CDR3 size: 18 residues. CDR3 protein: CASSLVGEAGVRTDTQYF. The CDR3 DNA reads as TGCGCCAGCAGCTTGGTCGGTGAGGCGGGGGTCCGCACAGATACGCAGTATTTT.

The chain carries TRBV20-1 and TRBJ2-7; 11 bases line up with TRBD2. CDR3 length: 13 residues. With V trimmed by 5 bases and J by 3 bases, 3 bases remained unmatched. Germline CDR1 DFQATT, CDR2 SNEGSKA (reference sequence). CDR3 residues: CSAQTSGDYEQYF. The DNA of the CDR3 is TGCAGTGCTCAGACTAGCGGGGACTACGAGCAGTACTTC.

The chain uses TRBV11-2 and TRBJ2-7; 14 bases are shared with TRBD2. The CDR3 totals 19 residues. Per germline, CDR1 SGHAT and CDR2 FQNNGV. The J segment lost 7 bases and the V segment lost 11 bases, leaving 25 bases of the junction unmatched. DNA of the CDR3: TGTGCCTCCAGCTTAAATCTTGGACTAGCGGGAGGTGGCGGACGGGAGCAGTACTTC. Encoded protein: CASSLNLGLAGGGGREQYF.

J is TRBJ2-1 and V is TRBV7-9, with D unresolved. Looked up from germline, CDR1 is SEHNR and CDR2 is FQNEAQ (reference sequence). There are 14 residues in the CDR3. The V gene lost 4 bases and the J gene lost 1 base, with 8 bases spanning the gap. In DNA form, the CDR3 reads TGTGCCAGCAGCTCCTCGGCATCCTACAATGAGCAGTTCTTC. This encodes CASSSSASYNEQFF.

The chain combines TRBV19 with TRBJ2-7; D ambiguous. V gave up 5 bases and J gave up 0 bases, with 11 bases separating them. This CDR3 spans 14 amino acids. Germline V gene sequence: CDR1 LNHDA, CDR2 SQIVND (reference sequence). The CDR3 coding sequence is TGTGCCAGTAGTGACGGCCTCGGCTCCTACGAGCAGTACTTC. It yields the protein CASSDGLGSYEQYF. The variable domain in full, with the rest retrieved from reference TRBV19 and TRBJ2-7, is DGGITQSPKYLFRKEGQNVTLSCEQNLNHDAMYWYRQDPGQGLRLIYYSQIVNDFQKGDIAEGYSVSREKKESFPLTVTSAQKNPTAFYLCASSDGLGSYEQYFGPGTRLTVT.

The genes are TRBV11-2 and TRBJ2-5; D unresolved. Trimming left V 0 bases short and J 6 bases short, with 5 bases between. The germline V gene has CDR1 SGHAT and CDR2 FQNNGV. CDR3 length: 12 amino acids. The CDR3 here is CASSLDRQTQYF. The CDR3 nucleotides are TGTGCCAGCAGCTTAGATCGTCAGACCCAGTACTTC.

J is TRBJ2-7 and V is TRBV10-1; 7 nucleotides align to TRBD1. CDR3 length: 14 residues. Losses at the gene ends were 5 bases for V and 0 bases for J; bases not matched to a gene: 4. In germline, CDR1 is WNHNN, CDR2 SYGVQD (reference sequence). For the CDR3, the DNA is TGCGCCAGCAGTCCCGACAGGGCCTCCTACGAGCAGTACTTC. Encoded protein: CASSPDRASYEQYF.

In its sample, this clonotype ranks as medium-sized. The chain has TRBV28 and TRBJ2-1; D is perhaps TRBD1 or TRBD2 (5 bases each). This CDR3 has 16 residues. V dropped 4 bases and J dropped 3 bases, with 16 bases sitting between them. Germline CDR1 is MDHEN and CDR2 is SYDVKM. The CDR3 DNA reads as TGTGCCAGCAGTTCCGGGGACCGCCGGGTCTACAATGAGCAGTTCTTC. Its translation: CASSSGDRRVYNEQFF.